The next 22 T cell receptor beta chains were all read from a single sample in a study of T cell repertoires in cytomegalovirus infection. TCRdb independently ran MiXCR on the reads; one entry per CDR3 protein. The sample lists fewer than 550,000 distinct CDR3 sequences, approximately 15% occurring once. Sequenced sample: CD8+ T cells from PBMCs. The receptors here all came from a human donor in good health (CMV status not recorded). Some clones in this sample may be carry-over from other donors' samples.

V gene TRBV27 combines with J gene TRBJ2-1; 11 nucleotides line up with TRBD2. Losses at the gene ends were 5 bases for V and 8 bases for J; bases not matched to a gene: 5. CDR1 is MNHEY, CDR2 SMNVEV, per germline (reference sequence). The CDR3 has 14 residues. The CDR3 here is CASSRVAGGHEQFF. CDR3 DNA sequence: TGTGCCAGCAGTAGAGTAGCGGGAGGGCATGAGCAGTTCTTC.

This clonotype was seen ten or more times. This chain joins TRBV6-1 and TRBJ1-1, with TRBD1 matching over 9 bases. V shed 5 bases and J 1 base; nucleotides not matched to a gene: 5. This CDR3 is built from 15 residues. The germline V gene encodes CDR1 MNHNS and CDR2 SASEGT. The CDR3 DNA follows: TGTGCCAGCAGTCCCGACAGGGGGTGGAACACTGAAGCTTTCTTT. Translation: CASSPDRGWNTEAFF.

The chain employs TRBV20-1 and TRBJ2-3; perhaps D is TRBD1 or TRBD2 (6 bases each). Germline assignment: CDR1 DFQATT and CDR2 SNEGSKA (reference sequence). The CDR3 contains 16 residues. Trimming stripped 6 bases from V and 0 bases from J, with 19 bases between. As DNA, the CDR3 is TGCAGTGCGGAGGGGGTTTATCCTACTAGCACAGATACGCAGTATTTT. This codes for CSAEGVYPTSTDTQYF.

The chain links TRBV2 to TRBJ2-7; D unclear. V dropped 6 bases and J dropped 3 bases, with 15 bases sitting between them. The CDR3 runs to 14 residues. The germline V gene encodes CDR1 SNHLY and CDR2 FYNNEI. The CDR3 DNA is TGTGCCAGCAGGCAGTACGGAGCTGACTACGAGCAGTACTTC. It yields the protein CASRQYGADYEQYF.

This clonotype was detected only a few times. The CDR3 DNA reads as TGTGCCAGCAGCTCACCCAGGGACCCTATGAACACTGAAGCTTTCTTT. Amino acids: CASSSPRDPMNTEAFF. J is TRBJ1-1 and V is TRBV25-1, with a possible D match to TRBD1 (5 bases). This CDR3 is built from 16 residues. Germline values: CDR1 MGHDK, CDR2 SYGVNS. V shed 6 bases and J shed 0 bases, with 17 bases lying between them. Combining the CDR3 with reference TRBV25-1 and TRBJ1-1 gives the whole variable domain EADIYQTPRYLVIGTGKKITLECSQTMGHDKMYWYQQDPGMELHLIHYSYGVNSTEKGDLSSESTVSRIRTEHFPLTLESARPSHTSQYLCASSSPRDPMNTEAFFGQGTRLTVV.

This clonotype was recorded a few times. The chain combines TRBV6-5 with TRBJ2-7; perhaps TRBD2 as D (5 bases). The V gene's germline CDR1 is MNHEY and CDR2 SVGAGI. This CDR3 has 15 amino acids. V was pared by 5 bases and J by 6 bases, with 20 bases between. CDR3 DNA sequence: TGTGCCAGCAGTCCGACGGGTACCAGTGGAGGCGAGCAGTACTTC. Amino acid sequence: CASSPTGTSGGEQYF.

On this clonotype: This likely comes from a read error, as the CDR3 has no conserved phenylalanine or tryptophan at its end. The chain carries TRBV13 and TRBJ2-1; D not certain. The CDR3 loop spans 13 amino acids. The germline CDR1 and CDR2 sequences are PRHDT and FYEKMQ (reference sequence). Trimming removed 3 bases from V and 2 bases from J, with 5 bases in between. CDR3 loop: CASSLSTYNEQFL. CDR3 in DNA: TGTGCCAGCAGCTTGAGTACCTACAATGAGCAGTTCTTA.

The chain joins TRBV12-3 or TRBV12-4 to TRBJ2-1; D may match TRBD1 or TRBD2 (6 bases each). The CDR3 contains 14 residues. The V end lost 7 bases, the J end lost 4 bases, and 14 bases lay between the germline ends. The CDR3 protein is CASTPGALYNEQFF. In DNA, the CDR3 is TGTGCCAGCACCCCGGGGGCCTTATACAATGAGCAGTTCTTC.

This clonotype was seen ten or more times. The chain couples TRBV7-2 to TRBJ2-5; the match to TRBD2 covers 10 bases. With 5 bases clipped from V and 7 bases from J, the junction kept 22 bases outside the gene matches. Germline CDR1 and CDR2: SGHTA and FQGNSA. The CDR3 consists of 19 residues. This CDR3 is CASSALGLAGAIEDGTQYF. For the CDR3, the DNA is TGTGCCAGCAGCGCTTTGGGCCTAGCGGGGGCCATCGAGGATGGGACCCAGTACTTC. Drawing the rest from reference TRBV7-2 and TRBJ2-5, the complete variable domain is GAGVSQSPSNKVTEKGKDVELRCDPISGHTALYWYRQSLGQGLEFLIYFQGNSAPDKSGLPSDRFSAERTGGSVSTLTIQRTQQEDSAVYLCASSALGLAGAIEDGTQYFGPGTRLLVL.

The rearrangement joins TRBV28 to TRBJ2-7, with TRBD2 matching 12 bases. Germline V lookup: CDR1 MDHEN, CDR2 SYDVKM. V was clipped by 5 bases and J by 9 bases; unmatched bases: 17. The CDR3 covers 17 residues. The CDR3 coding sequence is TGTGCCAGCAGTCCCCTTGACCTTCTAGCGGGAGGGCCGTCGCAGTACTTC. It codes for CASSPLDLLAGGPSQYF.

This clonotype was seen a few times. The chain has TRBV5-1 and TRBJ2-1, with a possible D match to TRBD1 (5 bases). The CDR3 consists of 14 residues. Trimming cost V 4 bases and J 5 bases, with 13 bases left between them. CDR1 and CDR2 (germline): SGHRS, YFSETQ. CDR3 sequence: CASSPWTSDNEQFF. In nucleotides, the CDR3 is TGCGCCAGCAGCCCCTGGACAAGCGACAATGAGCAGTTCTTC.

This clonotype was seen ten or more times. CDR3 amino acids: CAILDREGTEAFF. The CDR3 nucleotides are TGTGCCATTCTGGACAGGGAGGGTACTGAAGCTTTCTTT. This chain links TRBV7-9 with TRBJ1-1; TRBD1 matches at 8 bases. The CDR3 loop spans 13 amino acids. V gave up 10 bases and J gave up 5 bases; unmatched junction bases: 9. Germline values: CDR1 SEHNR, CDR2 FQNEAQ (reference sequence).

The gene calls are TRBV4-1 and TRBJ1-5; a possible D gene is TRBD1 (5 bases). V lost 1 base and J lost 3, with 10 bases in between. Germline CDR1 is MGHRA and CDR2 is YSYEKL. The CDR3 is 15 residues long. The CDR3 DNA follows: TGCGCCAGCAGCCAAGTATCAGGGTTCAATCAGCCCCAGCATTTT. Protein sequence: CASSQVSGFNQPQHF.

CDR3 protein: CASSETRPDTSYEQYF. CDR3 sequence (DNA): TGTGCCAGCAGTGAAACCCGGCCTGATACCTCCTACGAGCAGTACTTC. The chain combines TRBV2 with TRBJ2-7, with D hard to call. V was shortened by 2 bases and J by 0 bases, with 14 bases between the two germline ends. The CDR3 has 16 amino acids. The germline gives CDR1 SNHLY, CDR2 FYNNEI.

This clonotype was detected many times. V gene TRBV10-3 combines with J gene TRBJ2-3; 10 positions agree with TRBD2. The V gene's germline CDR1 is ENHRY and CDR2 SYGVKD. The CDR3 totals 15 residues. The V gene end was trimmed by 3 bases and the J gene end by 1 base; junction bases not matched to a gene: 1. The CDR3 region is CAISDTSGGTDTQYF. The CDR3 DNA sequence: TGTGCCATCAGTGACACTAGCGGGGGCACAGATACGCAGTATTTT.

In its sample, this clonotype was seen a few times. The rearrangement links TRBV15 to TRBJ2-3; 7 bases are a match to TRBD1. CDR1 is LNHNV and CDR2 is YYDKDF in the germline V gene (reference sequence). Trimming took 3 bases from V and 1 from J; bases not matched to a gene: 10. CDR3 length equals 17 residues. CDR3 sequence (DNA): TGTGCCACCAGCAGCTACAGGGGATTTACGGGCACAGATACGCAGTATTTT. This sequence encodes CATSSYRGFTGTDTQYF. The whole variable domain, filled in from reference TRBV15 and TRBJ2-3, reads DAMVIQNPRYQVTQFGKPVTLSCSQTLNHNVMYWYQQKSSQAPKLLFHYYDKDFNNEADTPDNFQSRRPNTSFCFLDIRSPGLGDTAMYLCATSSYRGFTGTDTQYFGPGTRLTVL.

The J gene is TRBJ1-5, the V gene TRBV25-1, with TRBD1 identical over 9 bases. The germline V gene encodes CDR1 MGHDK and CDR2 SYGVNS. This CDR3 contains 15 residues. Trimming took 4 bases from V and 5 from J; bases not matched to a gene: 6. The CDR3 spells CASSADRDRDQPQHF. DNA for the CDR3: TGTGCCAGCAGTGCCGACCGGGACAGGGATCAGCCCCAGCATTTT.

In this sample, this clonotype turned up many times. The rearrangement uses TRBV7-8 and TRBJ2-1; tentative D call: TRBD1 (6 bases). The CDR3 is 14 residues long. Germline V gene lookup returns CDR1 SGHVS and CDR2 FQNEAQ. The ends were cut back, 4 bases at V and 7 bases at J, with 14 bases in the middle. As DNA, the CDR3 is TGTGCCAGCAGCTCTCCAAACAGGGAAAATGAGCAGTTCTTC. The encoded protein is CASSSPNRENEQFF.

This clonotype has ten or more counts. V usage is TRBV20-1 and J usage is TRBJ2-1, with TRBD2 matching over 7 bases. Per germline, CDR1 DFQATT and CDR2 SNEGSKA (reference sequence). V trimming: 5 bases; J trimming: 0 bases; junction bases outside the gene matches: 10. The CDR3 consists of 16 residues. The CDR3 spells CSALIGGSSSYNEQFF. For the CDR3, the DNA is TGCAGTGCTCTGATCGGGGGGAGCAGCTCCTACAATGAGCAGTTCTTC.

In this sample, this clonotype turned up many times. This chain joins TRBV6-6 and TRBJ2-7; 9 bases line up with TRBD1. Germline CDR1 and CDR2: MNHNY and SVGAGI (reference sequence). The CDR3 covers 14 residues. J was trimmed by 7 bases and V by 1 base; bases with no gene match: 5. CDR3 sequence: CASSYYGDREEQYF. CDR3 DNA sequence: TGTGCCAGCAGTTACTACGGGGACAGGGAAGAGCAGTACTTC.

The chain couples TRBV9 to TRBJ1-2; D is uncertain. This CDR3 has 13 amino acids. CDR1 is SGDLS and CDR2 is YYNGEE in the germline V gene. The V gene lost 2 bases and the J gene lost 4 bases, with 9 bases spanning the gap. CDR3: CASSVSGGYGYTF. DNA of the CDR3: TGTGCCAGCAGCGTCTCCGGCGGCTATGGCTACACCTTC.

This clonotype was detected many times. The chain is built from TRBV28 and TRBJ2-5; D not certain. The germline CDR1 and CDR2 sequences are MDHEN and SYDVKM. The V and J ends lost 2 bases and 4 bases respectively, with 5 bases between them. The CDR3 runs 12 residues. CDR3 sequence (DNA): TGTGCCAGCAGTTTAACTCGAGAGACCCAGTACTTC. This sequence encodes CASSLTRETQYF.